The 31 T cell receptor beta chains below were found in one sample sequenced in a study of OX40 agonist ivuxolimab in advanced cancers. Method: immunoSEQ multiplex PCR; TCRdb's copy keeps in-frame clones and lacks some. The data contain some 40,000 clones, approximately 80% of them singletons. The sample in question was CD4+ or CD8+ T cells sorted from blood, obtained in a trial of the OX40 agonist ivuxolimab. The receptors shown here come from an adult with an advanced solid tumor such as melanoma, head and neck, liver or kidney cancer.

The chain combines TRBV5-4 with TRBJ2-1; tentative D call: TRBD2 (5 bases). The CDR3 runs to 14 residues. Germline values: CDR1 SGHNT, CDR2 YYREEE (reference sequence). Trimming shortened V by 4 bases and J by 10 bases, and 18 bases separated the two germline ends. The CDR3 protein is CASSEGYPRAEQFF. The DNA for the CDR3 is TGTGCCAGCAGCGAGGGATACCCTCGCGCGGAGCAGTTCTTC.

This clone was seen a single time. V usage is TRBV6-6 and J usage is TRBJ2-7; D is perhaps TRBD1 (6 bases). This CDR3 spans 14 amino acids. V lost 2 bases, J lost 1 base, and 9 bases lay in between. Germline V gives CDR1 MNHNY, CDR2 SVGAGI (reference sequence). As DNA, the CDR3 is TGTGCCAGCAGTTACCGGGACAATTCCTACGAGCAGTACTTC. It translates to CASSYRDNSYEQYF.

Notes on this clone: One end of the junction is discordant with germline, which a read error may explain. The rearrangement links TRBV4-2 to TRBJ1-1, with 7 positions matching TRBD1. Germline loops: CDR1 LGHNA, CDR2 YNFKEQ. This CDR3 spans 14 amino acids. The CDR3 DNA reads TGTGCCGGCAGCTACAGGGGAGGCGGGACTGAAGCTTTCTTT. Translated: CAGSYRGGGTEAFF.

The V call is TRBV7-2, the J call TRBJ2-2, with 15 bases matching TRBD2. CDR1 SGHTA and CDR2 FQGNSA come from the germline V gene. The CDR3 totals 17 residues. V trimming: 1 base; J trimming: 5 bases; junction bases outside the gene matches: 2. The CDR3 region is CASSLVGLAGGTGELFF. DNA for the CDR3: TGTGCCAGCAGCTTAGTAGGACTAGCGGGAGGGACCGGGGAGCTGTTTTTT. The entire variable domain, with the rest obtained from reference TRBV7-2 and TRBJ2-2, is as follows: GAGVSQSPSNKVTEKGKDVELRCDPISGHTALYWYRQSLGQGLEFLIYFQGNSAPDKSGLPSDRFSAERTGGSVSTLTIQRTQQEDSAVYLCASSLVGLAGGTGELFFGEGSRLTVL.

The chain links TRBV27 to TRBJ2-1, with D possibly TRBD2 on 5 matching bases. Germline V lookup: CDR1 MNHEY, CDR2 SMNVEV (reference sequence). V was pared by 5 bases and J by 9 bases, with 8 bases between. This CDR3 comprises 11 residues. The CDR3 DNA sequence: TGTGCCAGCAGTGAGGGTATTGAGCAGTTCTTC. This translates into CASSEGIEQFF.

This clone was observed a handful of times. CDR3 residues: CASSLAGDSNEQFF. The CDR3 nucleotides read TGCGCCAGCAGTTTAGCGGGGGATTCCAATGAGCAGTTCTTC. J is TRBJ2-1 and V is TRBV10-1; 9 positions agree with TRBD2. CDR3 length: 14 amino acids. V was pared by 5 bases and J by 6 bases, with 5 bases of the junction left unmatched. Germline-derived CDR1 and CDR2 are WNHNN and SYGVQD (reference sequence).

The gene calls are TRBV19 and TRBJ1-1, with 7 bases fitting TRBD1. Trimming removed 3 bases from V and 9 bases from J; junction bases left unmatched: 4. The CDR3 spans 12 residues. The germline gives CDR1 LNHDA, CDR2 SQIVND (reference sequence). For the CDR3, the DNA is TGTGCCAGTAGTATGACAGGGTCTAAAGCTTTCTTT. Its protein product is CASSMTGSKAFF.

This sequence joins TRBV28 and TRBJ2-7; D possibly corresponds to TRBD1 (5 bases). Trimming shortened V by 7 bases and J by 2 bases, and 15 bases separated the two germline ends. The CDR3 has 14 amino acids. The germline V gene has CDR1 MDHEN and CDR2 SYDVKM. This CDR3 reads CASTEGDLAYEQYF. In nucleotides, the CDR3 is TGTGCCAGCACCGAAGGGGATCTAGCCTACGAGCAGTACTTC.

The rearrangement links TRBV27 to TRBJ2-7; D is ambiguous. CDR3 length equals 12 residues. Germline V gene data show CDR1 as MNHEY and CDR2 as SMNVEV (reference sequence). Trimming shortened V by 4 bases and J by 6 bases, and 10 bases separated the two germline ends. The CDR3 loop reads CASSYIAGEQYF. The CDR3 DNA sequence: TGTGCCAGCAGTTATATCGCCGGCGAGCAGTACTTC.

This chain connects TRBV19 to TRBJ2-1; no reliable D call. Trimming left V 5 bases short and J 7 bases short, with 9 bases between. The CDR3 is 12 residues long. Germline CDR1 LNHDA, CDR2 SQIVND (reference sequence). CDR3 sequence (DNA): TGTGCCAGTAGTGAGACTGCAAATGAGCAGTTCTTC. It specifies CASSETANEQFF. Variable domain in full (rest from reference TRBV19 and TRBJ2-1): DGGITQSPKYLFRKEGQNVTLSCEQNLNHDAMYWYRQDPGQGLRLIYYSQIVNDFQKGDIAEGYSVSREKKESFPLTVTSAQKNPTAFYLCASSETANEQFFGPGTRLTVL.

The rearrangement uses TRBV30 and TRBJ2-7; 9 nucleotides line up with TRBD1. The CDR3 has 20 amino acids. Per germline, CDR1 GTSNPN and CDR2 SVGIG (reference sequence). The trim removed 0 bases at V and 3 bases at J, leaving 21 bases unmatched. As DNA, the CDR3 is TGTGCCTGGAGTGTGCCCCGGGACAGGGTAACTCGATGGGGAAGCTACGAGCAGTACTTC. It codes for CAWSVPRDRVTRWGSYEQYF. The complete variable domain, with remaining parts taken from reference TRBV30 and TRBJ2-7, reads SQTIHQWPATLVQPVGSPLSLECTVEGTSNPNLYWYRQAAGRGLQLLFYSVGIGQISSEVPQNLSASRPQDRQFILSSKKLLLSDSGFYLCAWSVPRDRVTRWGSYEQYFGPGTRLTVT.

The CDR3, as DNA: TGTGCCAGCAGCCCAGTTCTGTACCAGGATTTGAATGAGCAGTTCTTC. It yields the protein CASSPVLYQDLNEQFF. The chain has TRBV7-6 and TRBJ2-1; unclear D gene. The CDR3 is made up of 16 amino acids. Trimming removed 5 bases from V and 7 bases from J, with 21 bases in between. The germline V gene has CDR1 SGHVS and CDR2 FNYEAQ.

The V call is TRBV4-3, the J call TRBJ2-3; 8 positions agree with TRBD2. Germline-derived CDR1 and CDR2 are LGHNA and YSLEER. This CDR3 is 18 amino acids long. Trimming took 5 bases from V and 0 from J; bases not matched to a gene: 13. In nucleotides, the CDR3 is TGCGCCAGCAGCTCCGGGCCTGGCGGGGGGACTAGCACAGATACGCAGTATTTT. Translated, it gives CASSSGPGGGTSTDTQYF.

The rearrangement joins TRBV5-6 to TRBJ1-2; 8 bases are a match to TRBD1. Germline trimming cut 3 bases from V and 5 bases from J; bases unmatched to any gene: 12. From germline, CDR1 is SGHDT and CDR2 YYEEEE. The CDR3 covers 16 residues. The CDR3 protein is CASSSWGQDAIYGYTF. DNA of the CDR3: TGTGCCAGCAGCTCCTGGGGACAGGACGCAATTTATGGCTACACCTTC.

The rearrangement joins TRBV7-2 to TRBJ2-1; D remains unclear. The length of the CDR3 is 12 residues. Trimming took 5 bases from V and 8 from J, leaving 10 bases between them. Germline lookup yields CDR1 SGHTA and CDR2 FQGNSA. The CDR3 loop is CASSPPRDEQFF. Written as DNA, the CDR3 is TGTGCCAGCAGCCCCCCTAGAGATGAGCAGTTCTTC.

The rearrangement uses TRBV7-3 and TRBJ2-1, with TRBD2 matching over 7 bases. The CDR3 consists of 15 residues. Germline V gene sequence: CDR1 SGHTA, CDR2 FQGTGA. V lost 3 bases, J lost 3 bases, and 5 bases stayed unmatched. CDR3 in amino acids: CASSFLGGGYNEQFF. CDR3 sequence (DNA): TGTGCCAGCAGCTTCTTGGGCGGGGGCTACAATGAGCAGTTCTTC.

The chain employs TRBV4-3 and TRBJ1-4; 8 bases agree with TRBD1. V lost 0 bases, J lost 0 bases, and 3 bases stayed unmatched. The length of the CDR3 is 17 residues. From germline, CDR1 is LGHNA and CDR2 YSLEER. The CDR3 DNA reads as TGCGCCAGCAGCCAAGATTCCAGGGGGCCAACTAATGAAAAACTGTTTTTT. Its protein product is CASSQDSRGPTNEKLFF.

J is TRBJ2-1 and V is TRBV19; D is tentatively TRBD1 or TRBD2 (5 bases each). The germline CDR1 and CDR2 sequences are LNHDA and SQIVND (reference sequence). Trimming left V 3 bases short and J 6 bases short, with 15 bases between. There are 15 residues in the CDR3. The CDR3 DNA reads TGTGCCAGTAGTATTCAAGGGGACGATGGCAATGAGCAGTTCTTC. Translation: CASSIQGDDGNEQFF.

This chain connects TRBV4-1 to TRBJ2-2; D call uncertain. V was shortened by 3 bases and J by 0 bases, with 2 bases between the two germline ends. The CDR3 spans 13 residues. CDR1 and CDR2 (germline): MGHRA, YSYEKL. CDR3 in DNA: TGCGCCAGCAGCCACTCGAACACCGGGGAGCTGTTTTTT. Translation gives CASSHSNTGELFF.

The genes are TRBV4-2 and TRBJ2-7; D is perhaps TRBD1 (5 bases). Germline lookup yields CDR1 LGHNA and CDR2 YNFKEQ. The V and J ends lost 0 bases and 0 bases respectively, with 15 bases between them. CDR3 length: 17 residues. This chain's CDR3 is CASSQDVGRASSYEQYF. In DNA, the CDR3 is TGTGCCAGCAGCCAAGATGTGGGCAGGGCGAGCTCCTACGAGCAGTACTTC.

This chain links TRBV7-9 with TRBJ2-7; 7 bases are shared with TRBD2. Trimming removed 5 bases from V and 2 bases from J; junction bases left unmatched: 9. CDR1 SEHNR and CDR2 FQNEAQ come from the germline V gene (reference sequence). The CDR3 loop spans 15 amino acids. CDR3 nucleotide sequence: TGTGCCAGCAGCCCCCTCGGGGGACTAACCTACGAGCAGTACTTC. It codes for CASSPLGGLTYEQYF. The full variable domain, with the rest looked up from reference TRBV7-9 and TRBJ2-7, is DTGVSQNPRHKITKRGQNVTFRCDPISEHNRLYWYRQTLGQGPEFLTYFQNEAQLEKSRLLSDRFSAERPKGSFSTLEIQRTEQGDSAMYLCASSPLGGLTYEQYFGPGTRLTVT.

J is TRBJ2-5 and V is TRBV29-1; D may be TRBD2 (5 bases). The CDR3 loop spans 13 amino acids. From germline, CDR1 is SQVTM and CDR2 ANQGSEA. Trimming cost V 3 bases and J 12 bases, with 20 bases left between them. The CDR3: CSVDTEHPGEEYF. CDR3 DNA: TGCAGCGTTGATACGGAACACCCCGGGGAAGAGTACTTC.

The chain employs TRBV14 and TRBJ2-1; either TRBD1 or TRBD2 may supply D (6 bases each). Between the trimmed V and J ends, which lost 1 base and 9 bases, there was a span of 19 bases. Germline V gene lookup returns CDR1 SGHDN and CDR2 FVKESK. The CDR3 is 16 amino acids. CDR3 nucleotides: TGTGCCAGCAGCCAAGGAGGAGGGGGTCTAGGGAGTGAGCAGTTCTTC. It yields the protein CASSQGGGGLGSEQFF.

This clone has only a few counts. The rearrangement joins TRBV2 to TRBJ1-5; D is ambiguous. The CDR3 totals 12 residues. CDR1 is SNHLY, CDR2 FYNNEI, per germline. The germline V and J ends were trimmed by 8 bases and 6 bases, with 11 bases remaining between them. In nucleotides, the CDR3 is TGTGCCAGCTCAGGAGGCTCTCAGCCCCAGCATTTT. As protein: CASSGGSQPQHF.

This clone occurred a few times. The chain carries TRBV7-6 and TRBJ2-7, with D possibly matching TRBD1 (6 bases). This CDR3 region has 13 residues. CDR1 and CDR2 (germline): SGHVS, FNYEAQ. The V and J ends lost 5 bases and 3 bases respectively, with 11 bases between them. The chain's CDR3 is CASSRTENYEQYF. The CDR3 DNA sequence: TGTGCCAGCAGCCGGACAGAGAACTACGAGCAGTACTTC.

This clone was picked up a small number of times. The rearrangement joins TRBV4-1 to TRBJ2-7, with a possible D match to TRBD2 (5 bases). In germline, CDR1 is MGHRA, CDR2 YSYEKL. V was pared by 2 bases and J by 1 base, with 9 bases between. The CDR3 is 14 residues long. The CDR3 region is CASSQTPGSYEQYF. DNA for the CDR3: TGCGCCAGCAGCCAAACACCGGGATCCTACGAGCAGTACTTC.

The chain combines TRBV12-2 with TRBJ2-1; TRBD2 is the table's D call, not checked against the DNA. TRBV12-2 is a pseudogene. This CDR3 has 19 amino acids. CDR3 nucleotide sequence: TGTGCAAGTCGCTTAGCGTCGGGTAGGACCCGCGGGCACTTCAATGAGCAGTTCTTC. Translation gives CASRLASGRTRGHFNEQFF.

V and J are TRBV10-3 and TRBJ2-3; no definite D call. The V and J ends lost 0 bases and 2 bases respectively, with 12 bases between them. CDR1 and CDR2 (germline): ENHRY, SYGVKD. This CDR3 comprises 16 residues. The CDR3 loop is CAISESGLSFTDTQYF. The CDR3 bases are TGTGCCATCAGTGAGTCCGGGCTTTCCTTCACAGATACGCAGTATTTT.

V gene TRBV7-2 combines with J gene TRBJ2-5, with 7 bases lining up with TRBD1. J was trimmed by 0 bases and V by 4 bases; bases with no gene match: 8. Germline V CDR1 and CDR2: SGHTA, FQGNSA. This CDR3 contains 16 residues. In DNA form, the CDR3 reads TGTGCCAGCAGCTACCCTGGGACAGCGTACCAAGAGACCCAGTACTTC. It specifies CASSYPGTAYQETQYF.

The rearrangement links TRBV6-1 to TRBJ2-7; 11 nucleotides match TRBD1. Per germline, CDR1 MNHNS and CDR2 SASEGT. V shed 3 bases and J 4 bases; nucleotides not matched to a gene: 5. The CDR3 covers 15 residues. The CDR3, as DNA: TGTGCCAGCAGTGAGGGGACAGGGGGGATTTACGAGCAGTACTTC. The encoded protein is CASSEGTGGIYEQYF.

The DNA of the CDR3 is TGTGCCAGCAGCTCCGGGACTCACACTGAAGCTTTCTTT. This codes for CASSSGTHTEAFF. The J gene is TRBJ1-1, the V gene TRBV5-6, with D maybe TRBD1 (5 bases). The germline V and J ends were trimmed by 3 bases and 3 bases, with 9 bases remaining between them. Germline CDR1 SGHDT, CDR2 YYEEEE. There are 13 residues in the CDR3.